These 30 T cell receptor beta chains were sequenced from one sample in a study of cytomegalovirus exposure and HLA in healthy donors. PCR employed 60 Vbeta and 13 Jbeta primers. TCRdb's copy holds only in-frame clones and misses some; the assay was immunoSEQ multiplex PCR. The sample comprises approximately 120,000 clones, 60% to 75% of which are singletons, and 4% to 5% rests with the top ten. The sequencing input was PBMCs. These receptors all stem from a woman in her forties or fifties in good health and CMV-seropositive.

This chain links TRBV10-3 with TRBJ1-3; possibly TRBD1 for D (5 bases). The germline CDR1 and CDR2 sequences are ENHRY and SYGVKD. This CDR3 comprises 15 residues. The ends were cut back, 8 bases at V and 0 bases at J, with 14 bases in the middle. In DNA form, the CDR3 reads TGTGCCATCCGCAATTCGGGGGGCTCTGGAAACACCATATATTTT. Amino acid sequence: CAIRNSGGSGNTIYF.

This clone was observed a single time. The rearrangement links TRBV5-4 to TRBJ1-4, with 10 bases that match TRBD1. Germline CDR1 reads SGHNT; CDR2 reads YYREEE (reference sequence). This CDR3 has 16 residues. Losses at the gene ends were 4 bases for V and 8 bases for J; bases not matched to a gene: 11. In DNA, the CDR3 is TGTGCCAGCAGCCAACACAGGACAGGGGGTCAAGAAAAACTGTTTTTT. Its translation is CASSQHRTGGQEKLFF.

The chain recombines TRBV7-6 with TRBJ1-3; the match to TRBD1 covers 8 bases. The CDR3 spans 13 residues. Germline V gene data show CDR1 as SGHVS and CDR2 as FNYEAQ. Losses at the gene ends were 5 bases for V and 8 bases for J; bases not matched to a gene: 5. The CDR3 DNA reads as TGTGCCAGCAGCCCCGGACAGGGAGACACCATATATTTT. This encodes CASSPGQGDTIYF.

The rearrangement uses TRBV14 and TRBJ2-7; no reliable D call. Germline CDR1 is SGHDN and CDR2 is FVKESK. Trimming left V 7 bases short and J 7 bases short, with 17 bases between. CDR3 size: 13 residues. For the CDR3, the DNA is TGTGCCAGCACCGCGACGAATTCGGAGGAGCAGTACTTC. Translating gives CASTATNSEEQYF.

This sequence joins TRBV28 and TRBJ2-7, with D possibly matching TRBD1 (5 bases). The V gene's germline CDR1 is MDHEN and CDR2 SYDVKM. V was trimmed by 4 bases and J by 0 bases, leaving 7 bases between them. This CDR3 is built from 13 residues. CDR3 coding DNA: TGTGCCAGCAGTTGGACAAACTCCTACGAGCAGTACTTC. Amino acids: CASSWTNSYEQYF.

This chain joins TRBV7-8 and TRBJ2-7; TRBD1 aligns across 7 bases. The CDR3 contains 15 residues. The germline V gene has CDR1 SGHVS and CDR2 FQNEAQ. The junction had 6 bases not matched to a gene; V was cut back by 1 base and J by 3 bases. Here the CDR3 DNA reads TGTGCCAGCAGCTTAGACAGGGGATGGGGCTACGAGCAGTACTTC. This gives the protein CASSLDRGWGYEQYF.

The V and J genes are TRBV28 and TRBJ2-3; 11 bases match TRBD2. With V trimmed by 3 bases and J by 0 bases, 2 bases remained unmatched. Per germline, CDR1 MDHEN and CDR2 SYDVKM. This CDR3 is built from 16 residues. The DNA for the CDR3 is TGTGCCAGCAGTTTGGCTAGCGGGGGGAGCACAGATACGCAGTATTTT. Protein: CASSLASGGSTDTQYF.

The rearrangement uses TRBV4-1 and TRBJ2-7; D perhaps matches TRBD1 (6 bases). This CDR3 is built from 16 residues. Trimming shortened V by 3 bases and J by 0 bases, and 15 bases separated the two germline ends. The germline CDR1 and CDR2 sequences are MGHRA and YSYEKL. In DNA form, the CDR3 reads TGCGCCAGCAGCCAGGCCCCGGACAGATTCTCCTACGAGCAGTACTTC. Translation gives CASSQAPDRFSYEQYF.

This sequence joins TRBV27 and TRBJ2-7, with D tentatively TRBD1 (6 bases). Looked up from germline, CDR1 is MNHEY and CDR2 is SMNVEV (reference sequence). V lost 0 bases and J 3 bases, leaving 9 bases between the germline ends. The CDR3 runs 14 residues. The CDR3 region has the DNA TGTGCCAGCAGTTTATCGTACAGGGACTACGAGCAGTACTTC. Translated: CASSLSYRDYEQYF.

The chain links TRBV4-2 to TRBJ1-2; D is unresolved. With 1 base removed from V and 5 bases from J, the gap between germline ends came to 14 bases. The germline V gene encodes CDR1 LGHNA and CDR2 YNFKEQ. This CDR3 is 15 amino acids long. The CDR3 is CASSQGRLDSYGYTF. Here the CDR3 DNA reads TGTGCCAGCAGCCAAGGCAGACTGGATTCTTATGGCTACACCTTC.

The gene calls are TRBV27 and TRBJ1-3; D is possibly TRBD1 (6 bases). The CDR3 runs to 16 residues. Trimming removed 5 bases at V and 4 bases at J, with 18 bases between. CDR1 and CDR2 (germline): MNHEY, SMNVEV (reference sequence). The CDR3 DNA reads as TGTGCCAGCAGTACATTACTACAGGGCCCCGGAAACACCATATATTTT. Protein sequence: CASSTLLQGPGNTIYF.

This sequence joins TRBV5-4 and TRBJ1-2; D is perhaps TRBD1 (6 bases). V was pared by 0 bases and J by 5 bases, with 11 bases between. Germline lookup yields CDR1 SGHNT and CDR2 YYREEE (reference sequence). CDR3 length equals 14 residues. CDR3 region: CASSLEAGEYGYTF. The CDR3 DNA sequence: TGTGCCAGCAGCTTGGAGGCAGGGGAGTATGGCTACACCTTC.

The rearrangement links TRBV5-6 to TRBJ2-5; 7 bases agree with TRBD2. This CDR3 has 15 residues. After removal of 8 bases from V and 5 bases from J, the junction contained 15 bases not matched to a gene. CDR1 is SGHDT, CDR2 YYEEEE, per germline. This CDR3 reads CASERGGVLGETQYF. DNA of the CDR3: TGTGCCAGTGAGCGGGGAGGTGTATTGGGGGAGACCCAGTACTTC.

This rearrangement joins TRBV5-6 to TRBJ2-5; weak D call: TRBD1 (6 bases). This CDR3 contains 13 residues. Trimming cost V 4 bases and J 1 base, with 8 bases left between them. Per germline, CDR1 SGHDT and CDR2 YYEEEE. CDR3 nucleotides: TGTGCCAGCAGCGTGGACAGCCAAGAGACCCAGTACTTC. It specifies CASSVDSQETQYF.

The chain combines TRBV28 with TRBJ2-1; D is possibly TRBD2 (5 bases). CDR1 and CDR2 from the germline V gene are MDHEN and SYDVKM. The CDR3 has 17 residues. Trimming removed 6 bases from V and 6 bases from J, with 24 bases in between. The CDR3 nucleotides read TGTGCCAGCAGCCTGGGGTCGGGGATCGGATCCGGCAATGAGCAGTTCTTC. Translating it yields CASSLGSGIGSGNEQFF.

The chain uses TRBV5-1 and TRBJ1-3; 8 bases are a match to TRBD1. Germline CDR1 is SGHRS and CDR2 is YFSETQ. This CDR3 has 16 amino acids. The V and J ends lost 2 bases and 3 bases, in that order; junction bases with no gene match: 7. DNA for the CDR3: TGCGCCAGCAGCTTTTCCGGGACAGGACTTGGAAACACCATATATTTT. Its translation: CASSFSGTGLGNTIYF.

This clone was counted between two and nine times. This chain uses TRBV5-5 with TRBJ1-1; 9 nucleotides line up with TRBD1. The J segment lost 7 bases and the V segment lost 3 bases, leaving 7 bases of the junction unmatched. The CDR3 extends over 14 amino acids. Germline-derived CDR1 and CDR2 are SGHKS and YYEKEE (reference sequence). CDR3 protein: CASSYRQGDYEAFF. The CDR3 region has the DNA TGTGCCAGCAGCTACCGACAGGGGGATTATGAAGCTTTCTTT.

This clone was observed a handful of times. V and J are TRBV7-4 and TRBJ2-1, with 7 bases matching TRBD1. This CDR3 has 14 amino acids. The trim removed 7 bases at V and 1 base at J, leaving 4 bases unmatched. Germline-derived CDR1 and CDR2 are SGHVT and SQSDAQ. CDR3 bases: TGTGCCAGCAATGACAGGGAATCCTACAATGAGCAGTTCTTC. This translates into CASNDRESYNEQFF.

The chain uses TRBV6-5 and TRBJ1-1; maybe TRBD1 (5 bases). Germline V CDR1 and CDR2: MNHEY, SVGAGI. This CDR3 spans 13 amino acids. The V gene lost 2 bases and the J gene lost 1 base, with 5 bases spanning the gap. The CDR3 coding sequence is TGTGCCAGCAGTTACGACAGGAACACTGAAGCTTTCTTT. This translates into CASSYDRNTEAFF.

The V and J genes are TRBV2 and TRBJ1-2, with D uncertain. Germline values: CDR1 SNHLY, CDR2 FYNNEI. Trimming pared 1 base from V and 5 bases from J, leaving 14 bases between. CDR3 length equals 15 residues. In nucleotides, the CDR3 is TGTGCCAGCAGTGAAGGGCAGAACTACTATTATGGCTACACCTTC. It specifies CASSEGQNYYYGYTF.

The V gene is TRBV18, the J gene TRBJ2-7, with D tentatively TRBD1 (5 bases). The germline V gene has CDR1 KGHSH and CDR2 LQKENI. The length of the CDR3 is 13 residues. Trimming cost V 1 base and J 5 bases, with 9 bases left between them. The CDR3 spells CASSPRSRDEQYF. Here the CDR3 DNA reads TGTGCCAGCTCACCACGTTCCAGGGACGAGCAGTACTTC.

V and J are TRBV2 and TRBJ2-5; 9 nucleotides line up with TRBD1. The CDR3 runs 12 residues. Germline V gene lookup returns CDR1 SNHLY and CDR2 FYNNEI. V trimming: 10 bases; J trimming: 5 bases; junction bases outside the gene matches: 5. CDR3 sequence reads: CATGQGRETQYF. The CDR3, as DNA: TGTGCCACTGGACAGGGGCGGGAGACCCAGTACTTC.

The gene calls are TRBV7-2 and TRBJ2-5, with a possible D match to TRBD1 (6 bases). The V end was cut by 0 bases, the J end by 0 bases, with 11 bases between. The CDR3 has 16 residues. The germline V gene encodes CDR1 SGHTA and CDR2 FQGNSA. DNA for the CDR3: TGTGCCAGCAGCTTAGCTAGGACAGCGTACCAAGAGACCCAGTACTTC. Translated: CASSLARTAYQETQYF.

CDR3 region: CASSYSSDRGHTEAFF. CDR3 nucleotides: TGTGCCAGCAGTTACTCCTCGGATAGGGGTCACACTGAAGCTTTCTTT. The chain uses TRBV6-5 and TRBJ1-1; tentative D call: TRBD1 (5 bases). With 0 bases removed from V and 3 bases from J, the gap between germline ends came to 14 bases. Germline V gene lookup returns CDR1 MNHEY and CDR2 SVGAGI. The length of the CDR3 is 16 residues.

This rearrangement joins TRBV7-3 to TRBJ1-1; D ambiguous. The germline V gene has CDR1 SGHTA and CDR2 FQGTGA. V gave up 2 bases and J gave up 7 bases, with 11 bases separating them. The CDR3 covers 13 residues. The CDR3 coding sequence is TGTGCCAGCAGCTTAGAATTAGGAGTTGAAGCTTTCTTT. Translated, it gives CASSLELGVEAFF.

The chain is built from TRBV27 and TRBJ1-6; no firm D call. Germline V gives CDR1 MNHEY, CDR2 SMNVEV (reference sequence). V lost 7 bases to trimming and J lost 6 bases, with 10 bases between them. The CDR3 has 13 amino acids. The CDR3 coding sequence is TGTGCCAGCACCACTAGTCTTAATTCACCCCTCCACTTT. Protein: CASTTSLNSPLHF.

The chain has TRBV6-5 and TRBJ2-7; D perhaps matches TRBD1 (5 bases). The V and J ends lost 7 bases and 2 bases respectively, with 15 bases between them. The CDR3 sequence is 14 residues long. CDR1 and CDR2 from the germline V gene are MNHEY and SVGAGI. CDR3 loop: CASMSLGETYEQYF. DNA for the CDR3: TGTGCCAGCATGTCCCTAGGGGAAACCTACGAGCAGTACTTC.

This chain uses TRBV7-6 with TRBJ2-1; TRBD1 agrees at 7 bases. Trimming took 4 bases from V and 9 from J; bases not matched to a gene: 9. CDR3 length equals 14 residues. Germline lookup yields CDR1 SGHVS and CDR2 FNYEAQ. In nucleotides, the CDR3 is TGTGCCAGCAGCTCAAACAGGGGAAGGAGTGAGCAGTTCTTC. It codes for CASSSNRGRSEQFF.

The chain has TRBV6-5 and TRBJ1-3; a weak D match, TRBD1 (6 bases). The CDR3 consists of 15 residues. Germline V lookup: CDR1 MNHEY, CDR2 SVGAGI. V lost 2 bases, J lost 0 bases, and 8 bases lay in between. The CDR3 here is CASSYQGFSGNTIYF. DNA for the CDR3: TGTGCCAGCAGTTACCAGGGGTTCTCTGGAAACACCATATATTTT.

J is TRBJ2-1 and V is TRBV4-1, with TRBD2 matching over 7 bases. This CDR3 has 18 residues. Trimming took 1 base from V and 7 from J; bases not matched to a gene: 16. Germline V lookup: CDR1 MGHRA, CDR2 YSYEKL. CDR3 sequence reads: CASSQAGLAAGGANEQFF. The CDR3 nucleotides read TGCGCCAGCAGCCAAGCGGGGCTAGCGGCGGGTGGGGCGAATGAGCAGTTCTTC.